Below are 7 T cell receptor beta chains sequenced from a single sample in a study of blood T cell repertoires in COVID-19. The assay was immunoSEQ multiplex PCR, and TCRdb's table has in-frame clones only and misses some. The sample carries about 59,000 clones, 81% recorded once. The specimen was peripheral blood. All receptors come from a woman aged 80 or over with active or convalescent COVID-19.

The chain uses TRBV10-3 and TRBJ2-7, with 9 bases aligning to TRBD1. Germline CDR1 and CDR2: ENHRY and SYGVKD. The length of the CDR3 is 16 residues. The trim removed 0 bases at V and 0 bases at J, leaving 3 bases unmatched. In DNA, the CDR3 is TGTGCCATCAGTGAGTCGACAGGGGGTTCCTCCTACGAGCAGTACTTC. Protein product: CAISESTGGSSYEQYF.

The rearrangement joins TRBV28 to TRBJ2-1; possible D gene TRBD2, 6 bases. The V end lost 3 bases, the J end lost 7 bases, and 16 bases lay between the germline ends. CDR1 is MDHEN and CDR2 is SYDVKM in the germline V gene. The CDR3 contains 15 residues. The CDR3 DNA reads TGTGCCAGCAGTTTGGGCAGCTTGGCGGGGAATGAGCAGTTCTTC. As protein: CASSLGSLAGNEQFF.

V gene TRBV2 combines with J gene TRBJ2-3, with D possibly matching TRBD1 (5 bases). Germline V gene sequence: CDR1 SNHLY, CDR2 FYNNEI. The CDR3 covers 12 residues. The V end lost 9 bases, the J end lost 8 bases, and 15 bases lay between the germline ends. The CDR3 nucleotides read TGTGCCAGAGAACGGTTGGGGCTTACGCAGTATTTT. Protein: CARERLGLTQYF.

In this sample, this clone turned up a few times. A junction boundary mismatches the germline segment, possibly from a read error. V and J are TRBV7-7 and TRBJ2-3; 8 nucleotides line up with TRBD1. Germline CDR1 is SSHAT and CDR2 is FNYEAQ (reference sequence). CDR3 size: 15 residues. Here the CDR3 reads CASSFGAGGADTQYF. CDR3 nucleotides: TGTGCTAGCAGCTTTGGCGCAGGGGGCGCAGATACGCAGTATTTT. The entire variable domain, with the rest obtained from reference TRBV7-7 and TRBJ2-3, is as follows: GAGVSQSPRYKVTKRGQDVTLRCDPISSHATLYWYQQALGQGPEFLTYFNYEAQPDKSGLPSDRFSAERPEGSISTLTIQRTEQRDSAMYRCASSFGAGGADTQYFGPGTRLTVL.

This clone was observed a single time. The rearrangement uses TRBV6-5 and TRBJ1-1, with D uncertain. Looked up from germline, CDR1 is MNHEY and CDR2 is SVGAGI. CDR3 length equals 15 residues. The V gene lost 0 bases and the J gene lost 1 base, with 9 bases spanning the gap. The CDR3 DNA follows: TGTGCCAGCAGTTACTCGACTCAGACGAACACTGAAGCTTTCTTT. Encoded protein: CASSYSTQTNTEAFF.

The CDR3 protein is CASSQGALFGSGNTIYF. The CDR3 DNA is TGCGCCAGCAGCCAAGGGGCACTTTTCGGCTCTGGAAACACCATATATTTT. The rearrangement uses TRBV4-3 and TRBJ1-3; D is unresolved. The CDR3 covers 17 residues. CDR1 is LGHNA and CDR2 is YSLEER in the germline V gene. The V and J ends lost 1 base and 0 bases respectively, with 13 bases between them.

The chain recombines TRBV10-1 with TRBJ1-1, with D unclear. CDR1 and CDR2 (germline): WNHNN, SYGVQD (reference sequence). The CDR3 length is 15 residues. Trimming took 0 bases from V and 6 from J, leaving 14 bases between them. DNA for the CDR3: TGCGCCAGCAGTGAGTCTTCGAGGGATTCGGCTGAAGCTTTCTTT. Its protein is CASSESSRDSAEAFF.